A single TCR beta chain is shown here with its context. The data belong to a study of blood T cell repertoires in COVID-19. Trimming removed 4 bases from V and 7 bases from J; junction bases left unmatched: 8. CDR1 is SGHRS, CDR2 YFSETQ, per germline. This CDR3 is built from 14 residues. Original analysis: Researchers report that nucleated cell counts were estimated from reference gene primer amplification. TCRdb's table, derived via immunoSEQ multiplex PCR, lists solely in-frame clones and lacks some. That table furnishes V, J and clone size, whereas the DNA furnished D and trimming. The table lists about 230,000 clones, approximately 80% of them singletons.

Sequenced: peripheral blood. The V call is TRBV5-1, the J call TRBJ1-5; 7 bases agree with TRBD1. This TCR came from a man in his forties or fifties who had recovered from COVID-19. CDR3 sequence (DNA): TGCGCCAGCAGCCCCCGACAGGGAGAGCAGCCCCAGCATTTT. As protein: CASSPRQGEQPQHF. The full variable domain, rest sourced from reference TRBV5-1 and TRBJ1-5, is KAGVTQTPRYLIKTRGQQVTLSCSPISGHRSVSWYQQTPGQGLQFLFEYFSETQRNKGNFPGRFSGRQFSNSRSEMNVSTLELGDSALYLCASSPRQGEQPQHFGDGTRLSIL.